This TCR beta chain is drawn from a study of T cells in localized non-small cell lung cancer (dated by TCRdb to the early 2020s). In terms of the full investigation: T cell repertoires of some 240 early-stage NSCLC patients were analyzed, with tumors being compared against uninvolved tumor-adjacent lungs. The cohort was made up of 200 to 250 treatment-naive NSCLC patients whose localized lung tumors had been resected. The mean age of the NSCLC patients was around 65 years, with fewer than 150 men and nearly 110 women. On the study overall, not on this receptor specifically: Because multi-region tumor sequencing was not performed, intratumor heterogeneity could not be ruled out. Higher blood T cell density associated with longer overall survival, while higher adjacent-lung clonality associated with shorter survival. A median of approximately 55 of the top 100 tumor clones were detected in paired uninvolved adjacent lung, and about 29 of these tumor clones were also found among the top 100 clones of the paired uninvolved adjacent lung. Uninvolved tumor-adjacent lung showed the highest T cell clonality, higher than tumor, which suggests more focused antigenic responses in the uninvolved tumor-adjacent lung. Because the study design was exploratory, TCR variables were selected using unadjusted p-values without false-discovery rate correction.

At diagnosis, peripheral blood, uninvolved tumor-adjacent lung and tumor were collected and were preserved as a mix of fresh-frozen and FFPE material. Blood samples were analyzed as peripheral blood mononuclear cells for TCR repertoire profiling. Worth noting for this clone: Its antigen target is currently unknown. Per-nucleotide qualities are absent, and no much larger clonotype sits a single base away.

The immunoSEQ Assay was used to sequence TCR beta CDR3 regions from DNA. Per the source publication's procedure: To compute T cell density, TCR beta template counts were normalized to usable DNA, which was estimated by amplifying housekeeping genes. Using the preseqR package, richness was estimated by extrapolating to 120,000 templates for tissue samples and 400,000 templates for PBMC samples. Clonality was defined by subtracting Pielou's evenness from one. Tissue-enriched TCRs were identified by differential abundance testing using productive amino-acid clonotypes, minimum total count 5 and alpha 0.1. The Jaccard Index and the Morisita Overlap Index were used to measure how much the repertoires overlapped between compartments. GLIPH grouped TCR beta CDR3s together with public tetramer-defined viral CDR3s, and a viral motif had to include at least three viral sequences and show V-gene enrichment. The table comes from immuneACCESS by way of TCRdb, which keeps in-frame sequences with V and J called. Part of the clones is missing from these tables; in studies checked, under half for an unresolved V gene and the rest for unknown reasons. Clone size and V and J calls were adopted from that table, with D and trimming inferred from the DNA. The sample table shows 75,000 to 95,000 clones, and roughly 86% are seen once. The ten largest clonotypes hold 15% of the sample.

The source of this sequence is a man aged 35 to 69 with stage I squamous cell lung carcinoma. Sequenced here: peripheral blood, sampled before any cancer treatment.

The DNA sequence reads TGTGCCACCAGCAGAGATCGTTGGAGTGAAGCTTTCTTT. Translated, it reads CATSRDRWSEAFF. The sequence joins TRBV15 to TRBJ1-1; the D gene remains uncertain. Its CDR3 holds 13 amino acids, cysteine through phenylalanine. The retained sequence is limited to the CDR3, 39 bases, with the frame set at the first base. V is clipped by 0 bases and J by 7 bases, and the sequence between their germline boundaries is 9 bases long. Taken from the germline V gene (reference sequence), the CDR1 and CDR2 loops are LNHNV and YYDKDF.